This is a list of T cell receptor beta chains from one sample in a study of blood T cell repertoires in COVID-19. Clones were sequenced by immunoSEQ multiplex PCR, and TCRdb holds only the in-frame ones, with some missing. The table shows roughly 200,000 clones, with over 70% occurring only once. The sequenced sample was peripheral blood. These receptors were obtained from a middle-aged man with active or convalescent COVID-19. Both conserved end residues are part of each CDR3.

CDR3aa	v_gene	j_gene	len
CASSLSQQGSYEQYF	TRBV27	TRBJ2-7	15
CASSTPGLGTDTQYF	TRBV19	TRBJ2-3	15
CSASLGASTDTQYF	TRBV20-1	TRBJ2-3	14
CASSDSALEKLFF	TRBV6-1	TRBJ1-4	13
CASSIYQGSSNQPQHF	TRBV19	TRBJ1-5	16
CSASDPNHRGTNEKLFF	TRBV20-1	TRBJ1-4	17
CASSPRGGGFTEAFF	TRBV2	TRBJ1-1	15
CASSSGQSNYEQYF	TRBV28	TRBJ2-7	14
CASSVGQGTGELFF	TRBV9	TRBJ2-2	14
CASSLGQESSPLHF	TRBV5-1	TRBJ1-6	14
CASSKGVRTGGGNTIYF	TRBV21-1	TRBJ1-3	17
CASSLGRFDSPLHF	TRBV5-1	TRBJ1-6	14
CASMLGGHDTQYF	TRBV6-5	TRBJ2-3	13
CASRTGARNGNQPQHF	TRBV19	TRBJ1-5	16
CASSEGQGPRRGYTF	TRBV9	TRBJ1-2	15
CASSPGGRNGGYTF	TRBV5-1	TRBJ1-2	14
CASIDRDTSYGYTF	TRBV7-2	TRBJ1-2	14
CAWSPDRGNTGELFF	TRBV30	TRBJ2-2	15
CASSWVSKTRRNQPQHF	TRBV19	TRBJ1-5	17
CASSQVGQTGNLYGYTF	TRBV4-1	TRBJ1-2	17
CATLQGPLAGSYNEQFF	TRBV2	TRBJ2-1	17
CAWSRWSGGNSNQPQHF	TRBV30	TRBJ1-5	17
CASSAPGGRSTEAFF	TRBV2	TRBJ1-1	15
CASSRRWGGDTGELFF	TRBV4-3	TRBJ2-2	16
CAIGTGNTGELFF	TRBV10-3	TRBJ2-2	13
CASRRRVVGSGNTIYF	TRBV19	TRBJ1-3	16
CASSQEGTVGNSPLHF	TRBV4-2	TRBJ1-6	16
CASSFNQMRFDEQYF	TRBV11-2	TRBJ2-7	15
CASSQFWCGTEAFF	TRBV23-1	TRBJ1-1	14
CASSQYSRSQETQYF	TRBV14	TRBJ2-5	15
CAISEGLAGLASTDTQYF	TRBV10-3	TRBJ2-3	18
CASSSQGAKGYTF	TRBV19	TRBJ1-2	13
CASSFSPGDIQYF	TRBV5-4	TRBJ2-4	13
CASSEGRNQPQHF	TRBV6-1	TRBJ1-5	13
CASSFESSYNSPLHF	TRBV7-6	TRBJ1-6	15
CASSSRRTGASSGANVLTF	TRBV13	TRBJ2-6	19
CASSQKDSNQPQHF	TRBV4-1	TRBJ1-5	14
CASSQRGGRDTQYF	TRBV3-1/TRBV3-2	TRBJ2-3	14
CASSLGGQGQPQHF	TRBV5-1	TRBJ1-5	14
CASSLNSLEGWNGYTF	TRBV7-3	TRBJ1-2	16
CSVRTGIDYEQYF	TRBV29-1	TRBJ2-7	13
CATLARGAGAEKLFF	TRBV24-1	TRBJ1-4	15
CASTKGGRAADTQYF	TRBV4-1	TRBJ2-3	15
CATRDSGSEKLFF	TRBV24-1	TRBJ1-4	13
CASSEKAGVGTEAFF	TRBV2	TRBJ1-1	15
CASSYEEVEQYF	TRBV6-2/TRBV6-3	TRBJ2-7	12
CASSLGQFSGNTIYF	TRBV5-4	TRBJ1-3	15
CASSLGVLHGSNQPQHF	TRBV5-8	TRBJ1-5	17